This entry features one T cell receptor (beta chain) sequence. Methods used by the authors: Amplification of reference gene primers provided the estimated nucleated cell counts. Sequenced by immunoSEQ multiplex PCR; TCRdb stores in-frame clones only, minus some. The V and J calls and clone size are taken from that table; D and trimming were inferred from the DNA. The table records some 170,000 clones, more than 80% of them present only once. The sample is drawn from a study of blood T cell repertoires in COVID-19. Losses at the gene ends were 3 bases for V and 5 bases for J; bases not matched to a gene: 4. The germline CDR1 and CDR2 sequences are LNHDA and SQIVND (reference sequence). The CDR3 extends over 13 amino acids. All recovered Cohort 3 donors got two negative PCRs, got clearance, or saw symptom resolution.

The chain combines TRBV19 with TRBJ2-7, with 7 nucleotides matching TRBD1. This receptor was taken from a man aged 35 to 55 who had recovered from COVID-19. Sequencing input: PBMCs or T cells enriched from blood (not recorded which). This CDR3 reads CASSMIGGHEQYF. The DNA for the CDR3 is TGTGCCAGTAGTATGATAGGGGGCCACGAGCAGTACTTC.